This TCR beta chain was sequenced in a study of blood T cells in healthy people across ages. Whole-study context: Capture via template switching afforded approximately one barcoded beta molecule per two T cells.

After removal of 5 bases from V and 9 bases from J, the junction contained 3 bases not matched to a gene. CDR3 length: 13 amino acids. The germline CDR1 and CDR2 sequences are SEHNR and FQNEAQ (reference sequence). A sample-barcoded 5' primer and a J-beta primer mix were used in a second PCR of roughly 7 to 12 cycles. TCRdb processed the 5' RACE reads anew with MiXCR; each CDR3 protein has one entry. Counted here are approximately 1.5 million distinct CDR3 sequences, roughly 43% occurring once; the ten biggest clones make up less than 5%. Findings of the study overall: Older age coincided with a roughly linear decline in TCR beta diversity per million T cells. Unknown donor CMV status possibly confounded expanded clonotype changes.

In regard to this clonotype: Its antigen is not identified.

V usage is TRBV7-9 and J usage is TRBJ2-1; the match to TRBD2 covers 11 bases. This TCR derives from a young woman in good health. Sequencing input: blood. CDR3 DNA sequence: TGTGCCAGCAGCCGGACTAGCGGGCGTGAGCAGTTCTTC. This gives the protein CASSRTSGREQFF.